The entry that follows covers one T cell receptor beta chain sequence. What it recognizes is unknown. The primer mix had 60 Vbeta and 13 Jbeta primers. Profiled with immunoSEQ multiplex PCR; TCRdb holds only in-frame clones, not every one. This table has under 200,000 clones, around three quarters appearing once. The data were obtained in a study of cytomegalovirus exposure and HLA in healthy donors. Across the whole study: Approximately 190 million T cells yielded roughly 120 million unique TCR beta sequences, as an earlier analysis found. Study-level points and caveats: Later analysis showed TCR association rates varying by HLA locus, highest for DRB1 and lowest for HLA-C. In a later analysis, the majority of CMV-associated beta chains seemingly showed HLA restriction. Roughly uniform depth of sequencing across donors was assumed in presence/absence analyses.

Germline CDR1 reads ENHRY; CDR2 reads SYGVKD. The V segment lost 11 bases and the J segment 1 base; nucleotides outside the gene matches: 13. The CDR3 is 15 amino acids. V and J are TRBV10-3 and TRBJ2-7; 8 bases fit TRBD2. Sequenced material: PBMCs. The TCR comes from a young woman in good health and CMV-seronegative. CDR3: CAAGGGSGSSYEQYF. The CDR3 DNA is TGTGCCGCCGGGGGGGGGAGCGGGAGTTCCTACGAGCAGTACTTC.